The entry that follows covers one TCR beta chain sequence. The data derive from a study of control samples from healthy donors and cancer patients. Repertoires were generated with immunoSEQ multiplex PCR, while TCRdb's copy carries only in-frame clones and drops some. The data hold about 100,000 clones, with roughly 84% observed a single time. The sequenced material came from blood. The clonotype originates from a woman in her 50s in good health.

The CDR3 region is CASSYLGQYNEKLFF. CDR3 coding DNA: TGTGCCAGCAGTTACCTCGGACAGTATAATGAAAAACTGTTTTTT. The chain joins TRBV6-6 to TRBJ1-4, with D maybe TRBD1 (6 bases). CDR1 and CDR2 from the germline V gene are MNHNY and SVGAGI (reference sequence). V was cut by 2 bases and J by 4 bases, with 11 bases left in between. CDR3 size: 15 residues.